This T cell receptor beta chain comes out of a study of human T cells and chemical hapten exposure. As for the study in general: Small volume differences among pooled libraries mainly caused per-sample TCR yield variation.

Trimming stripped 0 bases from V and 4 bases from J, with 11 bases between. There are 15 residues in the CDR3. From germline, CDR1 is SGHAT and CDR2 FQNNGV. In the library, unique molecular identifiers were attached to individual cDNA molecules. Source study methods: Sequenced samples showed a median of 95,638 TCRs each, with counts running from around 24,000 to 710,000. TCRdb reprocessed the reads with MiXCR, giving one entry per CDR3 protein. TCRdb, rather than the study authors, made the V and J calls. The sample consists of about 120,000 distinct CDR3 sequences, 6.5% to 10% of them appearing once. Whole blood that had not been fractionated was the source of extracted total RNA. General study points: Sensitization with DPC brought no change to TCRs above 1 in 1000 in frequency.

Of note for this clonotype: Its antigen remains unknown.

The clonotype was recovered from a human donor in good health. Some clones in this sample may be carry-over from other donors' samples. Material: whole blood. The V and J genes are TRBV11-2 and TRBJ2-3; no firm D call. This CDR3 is CASSLERNSPDTQYF. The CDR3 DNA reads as TGTGCCAGCAGCTTAGAGAGGAATAGTCCAGATACGCAGTATTTT. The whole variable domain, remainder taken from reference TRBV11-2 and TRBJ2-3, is EAGVAQSPRYKIIEKRQSVAFWCNPISGHATLYWYQQILGQGPKLLIQFQNNGVVDDSQLPKDRFSAERLKGVDSTLKIQPAKLEDSAVYLCASSLERNSPDTQYFGPGTRLTVL.